The clone carrying this T cell receptor (beta chain) has ten or more counts. Sampling approximately 11 ml of fresh peripheral blood provided the PBMCs. This entry is derived from a study of Graves' ophthalmopathy and Graves' hyperthyroidism. The V segment lost 5 bases and the J segment 5 bases; nucleotides outside the gene matches: 8. Germline-derived CDR1 and CDR2 are LNHDA and SQIVND (reference sequence). CDR3 size: 14 residues. Researchers took RNA transcripts and amplified TCR beta CDR3 regions from them. Second-round multiplex PCR came after first-round RT-PCR with HTBI primers. TCRdb re-analysed the multiplex PCR reads in MiXCR, keeping a single row per CDR3 protein. This sample has about 220,000 distinct CDR3 sequences, with roughly 21% found just once.

The clonotype comes from a woman in her fifties or sixties with Graves' ophthalmopathy. Specimen: peripheral blood. The J gene is TRBJ2-7, the V gene TRBV19, with TRBD1 matching over 8 bases. The DNA for the CDR3 is TGTGCCAGTAGTGGCCGGGACAGGTTGGACGAGCAGTACTTC. As protein: CASSGRDRLDEQYF.